This T cell receptor beta chain was found in a study of T cell changes during pregnancy in multiple sclerosis. V shed 8 bases and J shed 5 bases, with 18 bases lying between them. Germline-derived CDR1 and CDR2 are MNHEY and SMNVEV (reference sequence). This CDR3 has 14 amino acids. The protocol was immunoSEQ multiplex PCR, while the TCRdb copy is restricted to in-frame clones and leaves out a portion. This table holds 98,000 or so clones, approximately 93% found once. Sequences were derived from peripheral blood, sampled after pregnancy. J is TRBJ1-1 and V is TRBV27; perhaps TRBD1 as D (5 bases). The sequence was collected from a female donor with multiple sclerosis, enrolled in a pregnancy study. The DNA for the CDR3 is TGTGCCAGCCTGGGCCGCAGCGCAGGGACTGAAGCTTTCTTT. This translates into CASLGRSAGTEAFF.